Listed here are 11 T cell receptor beta chains from one sample, sequenced in a study of T-cell reconstitution after alpha-beta-depleted transplantation in children. The TCRbeta library was prepared with unique molecular identifiers. Each CDR3 protein is one row after TCRdb ran MiXCR on the PCR reads. The sample includes 450,000 to 600,000 distinct CDR3 sequences, about 10% of them seen just once. The input for sequencing was PBMCs, taken before TCRalphabeta/CD19-depleted stem cell transplant. These receptors were taken from a child aged 2-15 years with inherited bone marrow failure, due to receive a stem cell transplant.

In this sample, this clonotype turned up a few times. The chain carries TRBV6-5 and TRBJ1-2; D unresolved. From germline, CDR1 is MNHEY and CDR2 SVGAGI. V was pared by 0 bases and J by 2 bases, with 10 bases between. The CDR3 runs to 15 residues. The CDR3 nucleotides read TGTGCCAGCAGTTACTCGCCCGGGAACAACTATGGCTACACCTTC. Its translation: CASSYSPGNNYGYTF.

The sample holds many counts of this clonotype. The rearrangement links TRBV7-9 to TRBJ2-1; D ambiguous. V lost 0 bases, J lost 3 bases, and 9 bases lay in between. The CDR3 is 15 residues long. The germline V gene has CDR1 SEHNR and CDR2 FQNEAQ (reference sequence). CDR3 nucleotide sequence: TGTGCCAGCAGCTTAGCGGAAGCTAACTACAATGAGCAGTTCTTC. Protein sequence: CASSLAEANYNEQFF. Full variable domain (rest looked up from reference TRBV7-9 and TRBJ2-1): DTGVSQNPRHKITKRGQNVTFRCDPISEHNRLYWYRQTLGQGPEFLTYFQNEAQLEKSRLLSDRFSAERPKGSFSTLEIQRTEQGDSAMYLCASSLAEANYNEQFFGPGTRLTVL.

This clonotype turned up a few times. The chain has TRBV5-6 and TRBJ1-3; 9 bases map to TRBD1. The germline V gene has CDR1 SGHDT and CDR2 YYEEEE. V was clipped by 0 bases and J by 7 bases; unmatched bases: 5. The CDR3 contains 15 residues. Here the CDR3 DNA reads TGTGCCAGCAGCTTGGAGGGACAGGGAGGTAACACCATATATTTT. It encodes CASSLEGQGGNTIYF.

The J gene is TRBJ2-1, the V gene TRBV27, with 13 bases aligning to TRBD2. CDR1 is MNHEY, CDR2 SMNVEV, per germline (reference sequence). V lost 4 bases and J lost 8; bases outside the gene matches: 17. This CDR3 has 19 residues. The DNA for the CDR3 is TGTGCCAGCAGTTCCAGATTCGGACTAGCGGGAGCGAAGAGGTATGAGCAGTTCTTC. Protein product: CASSSRFGLAGAKRYEQFF.

The table lists this clonotype with many counts. The chain couples TRBV5-1 to TRBJ2-1, with 8 bases aligning to TRBD2. This CDR3 spans 15 amino acids. Germline CDR1 and CDR2: SGHRS and YFSETQ. J lost 11 bases, V lost 1 base, and 11 bases had no gene match. CDR3 DNA: TGCGCCAGCAGCTTGAGCGGGAGCGACATATTCCAGCAGTTCTTC. Protein sequence: CASSLSGSDIFQQFF.

Worth noting for this clonotype: This may come from a read error, since a much larger clone is one base off. V usage is TRBV4-3 and J usage is TRBJ2-1, with 7 bases matching TRBD2. Trimming at V came to 0 bases and at J to 6 bases, leaving 5 bases not matched to a gene. The CDR3 loop spans 15 amino acids. In germline, CDR1 is LGHNA, CDR2 YSLEER. CDR3 protein: CASSQDRTRPNEQFF. In DNA form, the CDR3 reads TGCGCCAGCAGCCAAGACAGGACTAGGCCCAATGAGCAGTTCTTC.

This clonotype appeared a few times. The V call is TRBV19, the J call TRBJ2-5; tentative D call: TRBD1 (6 bases). The CDR3 length is 19 residues. Trimming pared 5 bases from V and 1 base from J, leaving 26 bases between. Looked up from germline, CDR1 is LNHDA and CDR2 is SQIVND (reference sequence). The CDR3 bases are TGTGCCAGTAGTTCCCAGGGGTCGACCGCTACAATTCTCCAAGAGACCCAGTACTTC. This encodes CASSSQGSTATILQETQYF.

In its sample, this clonotype was seen many times. This sequence joins TRBV27 and TRBJ2-1; D is uncertain. Germline V gene sequence: CDR1 MNHEY, CDR2 SMNVEV (reference sequence). The CDR3 runs to 12 residues. V gave up 5 bases and J gave up 4 bases, with 6 bases separating them. DNA for the CDR3: TGTGCCAGCAGTCAAACATACAATGAGCAGTTCTTC. It yields the protein CASSQTYNEQFF.

This clonotype was recorded at least ten times. The J gene is TRBJ2-1, the V gene TRBV20-1; TRBD1 or TRBD2 may be the D gene (5 bases each). V lost 5 bases and J lost 0, with 8 bases in between. The CDR3 has 13 amino acids. The germline V gene has CDR1 DFQATT and CDR2 SNEGSKA (reference sequence). The CDR3 sequence: CSAPGTSYNEQFF. Written as DNA, the CDR3 is TGCAGTGCTCCGGGGACCTCCTACAATGAGCAGTTCTTC.

This clonotype was seen repeatedly, ten times or more. Its ends do not fully match the called genes, so a read error is possible. The chain is built from TRBV5-5 and TRBJ2-3; unclear D gene. The CDR3 runs 9 residues. The germline gives CDR1 SGHKS, CDR2 YYEKEE (reference sequence). DNA for the CDR3: TGTGCCAGCAGCTACGTGGTGGAATTT. It translates to CASSYVVEF.

This clonotype was seen at least ten times. The chain recombines TRBV4-2 with TRBJ2-6; a weak D match, TRBD2 (5 bases). This CDR3 contains 17 residues. Germline values: CDR1 LGHNA, CDR2 YNFKEQ. V lost 1 base to trimming and J lost 0 bases, with 10 bases between them. DNA for the CDR3: TGTGCCAGCAGCCAAGGAACGGGGAACTCTGGGGCCAACGTCCTGACTTTC. Encoded protein: CASSQGTGNSGANVLTF.